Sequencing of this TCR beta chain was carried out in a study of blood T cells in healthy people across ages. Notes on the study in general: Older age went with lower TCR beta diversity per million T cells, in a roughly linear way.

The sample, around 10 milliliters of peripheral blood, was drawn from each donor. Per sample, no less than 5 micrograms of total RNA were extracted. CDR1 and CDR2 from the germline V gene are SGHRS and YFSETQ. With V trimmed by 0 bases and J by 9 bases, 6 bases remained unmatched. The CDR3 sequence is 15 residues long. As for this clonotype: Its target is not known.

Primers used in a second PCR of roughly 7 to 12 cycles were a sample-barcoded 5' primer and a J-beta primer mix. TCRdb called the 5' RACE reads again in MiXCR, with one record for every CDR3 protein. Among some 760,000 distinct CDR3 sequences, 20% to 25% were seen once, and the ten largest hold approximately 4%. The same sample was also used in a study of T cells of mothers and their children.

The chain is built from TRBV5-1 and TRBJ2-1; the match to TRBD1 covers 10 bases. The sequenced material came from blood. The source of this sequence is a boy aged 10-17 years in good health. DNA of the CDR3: TGCGCCAGCAGCTTGGGACAGGGGGCGCCCAGTGAGCAGTTCTTC. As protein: CASSLGQGAPSEQFF. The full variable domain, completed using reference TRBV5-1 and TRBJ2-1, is KAGVTQTPRYLIKTRGQQVTLSCSPISGHRSVSWYQQTPGQGLQFLFEYFSETQRNKGNFPGRFSGRQFSNSRSEMNVSTLELGDSALYLCASSLGQGAPSEQFFGPGTRLTVL.